One sample yielded the 32 T cell receptor beta chains listed below, sequenced in a study of breast tumors, draining lymph nodes, adjacent tissues. TCRdb re-derived calls from the multiplex PCR reads in MiXCR, one entry per CDR3 protein. The sample has 250,000 or so distinct CDR3 sequences; over 25% are singletons. Axillary draining lymph nodes of breast cancer patients supplied the node samples. The source material was axillary lymph node tissue. Every receptor here comes from a female donor with breast cancer. Some clones in this sample may be carry-over from other donors' samples.

CDR3 residues: CASSPGVGGASDTQYF. The CDR3 region has the DNA TGTGCCAGCAGCCCCGGGGTAGGGGGCGCATCAGATACGCAGTATTTT. The V and J genes are TRBV12-3 or TRBV12-4 and TRBJ2-3, with 7 positions matching TRBD1. The length of the CDR3 is 16 residues. V gave up 6 bases and J gave up 4 bases; unmatched junction bases: 13.

Notes on this clonotype: A much larger clone is a single base away; this may be a read error. CDR3 in amino acids: CASSAQGAGSCEQYF. Here the CDR3 DNA reads TGTGCCAGCAGCGCCCAGGGGGCCGGCTCCTGCGAGCAGTACTTC. V is TRBV9 and J is TRBJ2-7; 8 bases are shared with TRBD1. The CDR3 is 15 amino acids. Germline V lookup: CDR1 SGDLS, CDR2 YYNGEE.

In its sample, this clonotype was seen many times. The J gene is TRBJ2-7, the V gene TRBV9; D perhaps matches TRBD1 (6 bases). Germline V gene data show CDR1 as SGDLS and CDR2 as YYNGEE. This CDR3 is 14 amino acids long. Trimming left V 0 bases short and J 2 bases short, with 9 bases between. Here the CDR3 reads CASSVGGQTYEQYF. CDR3 coding DNA: TGTGCCAGCAGCGTAGGAGGACAGACCTACGAGCAGTACTTC.

There are many counts of this clonotype. V is TRBV4-2 and J is TRBJ2-1, with D perhaps matching TRBD1 (6 bases). This CDR3 region has 16 residues. Germline CDR1 and CDR2: LGHNA and YNFKEQ. Trimming took off 3 bases at V and 1 base at J, with 13 bases between the two ends. CDR3 amino acids: CASSQRSGTSYNEQFF. In DNA, the CDR3 is TGTGCCAGCAGCCAGAGGTCCGGGACATCCTACAATGAGCAGTTCTTC.

The V call is TRBV12-3 or TRBV12-4, the J call TRBJ1-5; a possible D gene is TRBD1 (6 bases). This CDR3 is built from 15 residues. Trimming cost V 1 base and J 2 bases, with 9 bases left between them. The CDR3 here is CASSLEQGGNQPQHF. For the CDR3, the DNA is TGTGCCAGCAGTTTAGAACAGGGCGGCAATCAGCCCCAGCATTTT.

This clonotype was seen only a few times. The chain recombines TRBV5-5 with TRBJ2-7; D might be TRBD2 (7 bases). Per the germline V gene, CDR1 is SGHKS and CDR2 is YYEKEE (reference sequence). CDR3 length: 14 amino acids. V lost 4 bases to trimming and J lost 6 bases, with 17 bases between them. In nucleotides, the CDR3 is TGTGCCAGCAGCCCCTGGGGGGGCCCCCTCGAGCAGTACTTC. Its translation: CASSPWGGPLEQYF. Combining the CDR3 with reference TRBV5-5 and TRBJ2-7 gives the whole variable domain DAGVTQSPTHLIKTRGQQVTLRCSPISGHKSVSWYQQVLGQGPQFIFQYYEKEERGRGNFPDRFSARQFPNYSSELNVNALLLGDSALYLCASSPWGGPLEQYFGPGTRLTVT.

This chain joins TRBV24-1 and TRBJ2-5, with D unclear. This CDR3 has 15 residues. Per the germline V gene, CDR1 is KGHDR and CDR2 is SFDVKD. The ends were cut back, 6 bases at V and 5 bases at J, with 18 bases in the middle. The CDR3 sequence is CATSPLLKHGETQYF. In DNA, the CDR3 is TGTGCCACCAGTCCACTCCTCAAGCACGGGGAGACCCAGTACTTC.

This clonotype came up many times. The chain joins TRBV19 to TRBJ1-4; D gene uncertain. The CDR3 has 16 residues. Germline CDR1 and CDR2: LNHDA and SQIVND (reference sequence). Trimming removed 4 bases at V and 6 bases at J, with 18 bases between. The DNA of the CDR3 is TGTGCCAGTAGTAGGGTCACAGCGGGCGGACATGAAAAACTGTTTTTT. Translation gives CASSRVTAGGHEKLFF.

This clonotype was picked up a small number of times. This rearrangement joins TRBV12-3 or TRBV12-4 to TRBJ2-1; tentatively, D is TRBD2 (5 bases). Trimming removed 1 base at V and 4 bases at J, with 11 bases between. The CDR3 contains 15 residues. The CDR3 DNA reads TGTGCCAGCAGTTTAGACCAGCGAGGGTACAATGAGCAGTTCTTC. It specifies CASSLDQRGYNEQFF.

This clonotype was detected a few times. A much bigger clone sits one base away, suggesting this may be a read error. This chain connects TRBV5-1 to TRBJ2-7, with D possibly being TRBD2 (5 bases). The CDR3 consists of 13 residues. Trimming shortened V by 1 base and J by 10 bases, and 15 bases separated the two germline ends. CDR1 is SGHRS, CDR2 YFSETQ, per germline. Here the CDR3 reads CASSLMAEGDQYF. The DNA of the CDR3 is TGCGCCAGCAGCTTGATGGCCGAGGGCGACCAGTACTTC. Complete variable domain (other parts from reference TRBV5-1 and TRBJ2-7): KAGVTQTPRYLIKTRGQQVTLSCSPISGHRSVSWYQQTPGQGLQFLFEYFSETQRNKGNFPGRFSGRQFSNSRSEMNVSTLELGDSALYLCASSLMAEGDQYFGPGTRLTVT.

In this sample, this clonotype turned up many times. The chain couples TRBV5-4 to TRBJ2-5, with D hard to call. Germline V CDR1 and CDR2: SGHNT, YYREEE (reference sequence). The CDR3 consists of 14 residues. V lost 4 bases and J lost 5, with 15 bases in between. CDR3 sequence reads: CASSPAGKGETQYF. CDR3 sequence (DNA): TGTGCCAGCAGCCCGGCCGGAAAAGGGGAGACCCAGTACTTC.

This clonotype has ten or more counts. CDR3 sequence: CASSVLAGGAYEQYF. The CDR3 nucleotides are TGTGCCAGCAGTGTCCTAGCGGGTGGGGCCTACGAGCAGTACTTC. This sequence joins TRBV6-1 and TRBJ2-7; TRBD2 matches 8 bases. The CDR3 extends over 15 amino acids. With 4 bases clipped from V and 2 bases from J, the junction kept 7 bases outside the gene matches. Germline V gives CDR1 MNHNS, CDR2 SASEGT.

This clonotype was observed many times. This chain uses TRBV5-4 with TRBJ2-2; D possibly corresponds to TRBD2 (6 bases). CDR3 length: 15 amino acids. V was cut by 4 bases and J by 3 bases, with 13 bases left in between. Germline loops: CDR1 SGHNT, CDR2 YYREEE (reference sequence). The CDR3 bases are TGTGCCAGCAGCCCTGGAGGGGTTCACACCGGGGAGCTGTTTTTT. Translated: CASSPGGVHTGELFF.

About this clonotype itself: A much larger clone differs from this one at a single base, so this may be a read error. V usage is TRBV12-3 or TRBV12-4 and J usage is TRBJ2-2, with 9 bases aligning to TRBD1. Trimming removed 8 bases from V and 6 bases from J; junction bases left unmatched: 10. The CDR3 has 15 amino acids. The CDR3 sequence is CASGPGQGVSGELFF. For the CDR3, the DNA is TGTGCCAGCGGCCCGGGACAGGGTGTCTCCGGGGAGCTGTTTTTT.

The V gene is TRBV29-1, the J gene TRBJ1-4; D remains unclear. The germline V gene has CDR1 SQVTM and CDR2 ANQGSEA. Trimming pared 1 base from V and 7 bases from J, leaving 22 bases between. This CDR3 is built from 17 residues. The CDR3 nucleotides are TGCAGCGTTGAAGTTGGTAGCGGGAGTGGGGATGGTGAAAAACTGTTTTTT. This codes for CSVEVGSGSGDGEKLFF.

This clonotype was seen repeatedly, ten times or more. CDR3 DNA sequence: TGTGCCAGCAGCGGGGCTAGCGATTACCAAGAGACCCAGTACTTC. This encodes CASSGASDYQETQYF. The V and J genes are TRBV9 and TRBJ2-5; a weak D match, TRBD2 (6 bases). Germline values: CDR1 SGDLS, CDR2 YYNGEE. The germline V and J ends were trimmed by 3 bases and 0 bases, with 12 bases remaining between them. The CDR3 runs to 15 residues. Variable domain in full (rest from reference TRBV9 and TRBJ2-5): DSGVTQTPKHLITATGQRVTLRCSPRSGDLSVYWYQQSLDQGLQFLIQYYNGEERAKGNILERFSAQQFPDLHSELNLSSLELGDSALYFCASSGASDYQETQYFGPGTRLLVL.

This clonotype was counted many times. V usage is TRBV7-3 and J usage is TRBJ2-3; D is uncertain. This CDR3 is built from 13 residues. The germline V and J ends were trimmed by 6 bases and 4 bases, with 11 bases remaining between them. Germline CDR1 reads SGHTA; CDR2 reads FQGTGA. DNA of the CDR3: TGTGCCAGCAGTACTGGGTCGGCAGATACGCAGTATTTT. Its translation is CASSTGSADTQYF.

Comments on this clonotype: At one end the junction does not follow the germline gene, possibly because of a read error. V is TRBV6-1 and J is TRBJ2-2, with D maybe TRBD2 (6 bases). The CDR3 has 13 residues. Germline CDR1 reads MNHNS; CDR2 reads SASEGT. CDR3 residues: CASIRTNTGGLFF. In nucleotides, the CDR3 is TGTGCCAGCATTCGGACGAACACCGGGGGGCTGTTTTTT.

This clonotype came up many times. The chain has TRBV7-8 and TRBJ1-2, with a weak D call TRBD1 (5 bases). The CDR3 runs to 14 residues. Trimming took 1 base from V and 8 from J, leaving 14 bases between them. Germline V gene sequence: CDR1 SGHVS, CDR2 FQNEAQ. This chain's CDR3 is CASSLGRESAGYTF. In DNA form, the CDR3 reads TGTGCCAGCAGCTTAGGCAGGGAGTCGGCAGGCTACACCTTC.

This chain links TRBV19 with TRBJ1-2; the D is unclear. The CDR3 spans 12 residues. Trimming left V 3 bases short and J 12 bases short, with 14 bases between. Germline CDR1 and CDR2: LNHDA and SQIVND (reference sequence). The CDR3 region has the DNA TGTGCCAGTAGTATGACAAGCTCTGGAAACACCTTC. It specifies CASSMTSSGNTF.

This clonotype was recorded at least ten times. The chain uses TRBV29-1 and TRBJ2-2; D remains unclear. This CDR3 is built from 14 residues. Germline CDR1 and CDR2: SQVTM and ANQGSEA. The V and J ends lost 8 bases and 2 bases respectively, with 15 bases between them. The CDR3 reads CSTLRGGNTGELFF. Written as DNA, the CDR3 is TGCAGCACCCTTAGAGGCGGAAACACCGGGGAGCTGTTTTTT.

This clonotype showed up many times. The chain links TRBV12-3 or TRBV12-4 to TRBJ2-2, with TRBD1 matching over 8 bases. Trimming cost V 6 bases and J 9 bases; bases outside gene matches: 9. The CDR3 length is 14 residues. The CDR3 region has the DNA TGTGCCAGCAGCCAGGACAGGGCGGACCGGGAGCTGTTTTTT. It yields the protein CASSQDRADRELFF.

The table lists this clonotype with many counts. The J gene is TRBJ2-7, the V gene TRBV11-2; D perhaps matches TRBD1 (5 bases). The CDR3 sequence is 15 residues long. Trimming left V 4 bases short and J 3 bases short, with 16 bases between. The V gene's germline CDR1 is SGHAT and CDR2 FQNNGV. As DNA, the CDR3 is TGTGCCAGCAGCTCCGACAGAGCCAGTTACTACGAGCAGTACTTC. It encodes CASSSDRASYYEQYF.

This clonotype was observed a few times. CDR3 amino acids: CASSQRTHLTYEQYF. The CDR3 DNA is TGTGCCAGCAGCCAAAGGACCCACCTCACCTACGAGCAGTACTTC. This chain links TRBV6-1 with TRBJ2-7; D not resolved. Trimming shortened V by 6 bases and J by 2 bases, and 17 bases separated the two germline ends. The CDR3 sequence is 15 residues long. In germline, CDR1 is MNHNS, CDR2 SASEGT.

Note on this clonotype: A much larger clone differs from this one at a single base, so this may be a read error. The chain joins TRBV6-5 to TRBJ1-5; 11 bases map to TRBD1. After removal of 6 bases from V and 6 bases from J, the junction contained 4 bases not matched to a gene. CDR1 and CDR2 (germline): MNHEY, SVGAGI. The CDR3 is 14 residues long. CDR3 in amino acids: CASRPGTGGQPQHF. The CDR3 nucleotides read TGTGCCAGCAGGCCCGGGACAGGGGGTCAGCCCCAGCATTTT.

The V call is TRBV27, the J call TRBJ2-3; D might be TRBD1 (6 bases). Trimming shortened V by 3 bases and J by 2 bases, and 9 bases separated the two germline ends. The CDR3 has 14 residues. Germline CDR1 MNHEY, CDR2 SMNVEV (reference sequence). CDR3 DNA sequence: TGTGCCAGCAGTTTCAGGGGATCCACAGATACGCAGTATTTT. It specifies CASSFRGSTDTQYF.

The table lists this clonotype with a few counts. One base away lies a much larger clone, so this may be a sequencing read error. CDR3 sequence: CSDKRPGEKLFF. The CDR3 DNA is TGCAGTGACAAACGGCCGGGTGAAAAACTGTTTTTT. The chain couples TRBV20-1 to TRBJ1-4; D ambiguous. The CDR3 is 12 amino acids. V was shortened by 7 bases and J by 7 bases, with 13 bases between the two germline ends. The germline V gene encodes CDR1 DFQATT and CDR2 SNEGSKA (reference sequence).

The CDR3 loop is CATAKGLAGQGAASGANVLTF. The CDR3 region has the DNA TGTGCCACTGCCAAGGGACTAGCGGGACAGGGGGCTGCGTCTGGGGCCAACGTCCTGACTTTC. The chain has TRBV6-4 and TRBJ2-6, with D possibly being TRBD2 (13 bases). The germline V gene has CDR1 MRHNA and CDR2 SNTAGT. The CDR3 has 21 amino acids. V was trimmed by 10 bases and J by 1 base, leaving 32 bases between them.

Turning to this clonotype: Just one base apart from a much larger clone, this may be a read error. The gene calls are TRBV7-2 and TRBJ2-7, with 9 bases lining up with TRBD1. CDR3 size: 15 residues. In germline, CDR1 is SGHTA, CDR2 FQGNSA. The CDR3 nucleotides read TGTGCCAGCAGCTTAGGAACAGGGGGCCCGATGGAGCAGCACTTC. It yields the protein CASSLGTGGPMEQHF.

This clonotype was observed a handful of times. This chain joins TRBV27 and TRBJ2-1; TRBD2 agrees at 9 bases. The junction had 13 bases not matched to a gene; V was cut back by 7 bases and J by 9 bases. The germline V gene has CDR1 MNHEY and CDR2 SMNVEV (reference sequence). This CDR3 is built from 15 residues. CDR3 region: CASMGTAGGPGEQFF. The CDR3 DNA reads as TGTGCCAGCATGGGGACTGCGGGAGGGCCAGGTGAGCAGTTCTTC.

The gene calls are TRBV7-9 and TRBJ1-5; TRBD1 matches 8 bases. CDR3 length: 15 amino acids. J lost 0 bases, V lost 8 bases, and 6 bases had no gene match. CDR1 and CDR2 (germline): SEHNR, FQNEAQ (reference sequence). This CDR3 is CASSKGQASNQPQHF. The CDR3, as DNA: TGTGCCAGCTCAAAGGGACAGGCTAGCAATCAGCCCCAGCATTTT.

This sequence joins TRBV15 and TRBJ2-5; 8 bases align to TRBD1. V dropped 11 bases and J dropped 1; count of bases not matched to a gene: 6. Germline CDR1 reads LNHNV; CDR2 reads YYDKDF (reference sequence). The CDR3 totals 13 residues. The CDR3 region is CASRQGSQETQYF. CDR3 DNA sequence: TGTGCCTCCCGACAGGGGTCCCAAGAGACCCAGTACTTC.